This T cell receptor (beta chain) was identified in a study of blood T cells in healthy people across ages. The study's findings and limits: It was found that TCR beta diversity correlated strongly with the percentage of naive T cells. PBMCs left unsorted prevented a conclusive naive versus antigen-experienced comparison.

Combining a sample-barcoded 5' primer with a J-beta primer mix, a second PCR ran for about 7 to 11 cycles. Unique molecular identifiers of 12 random nucleotides labeled each cDNA. TCRdb fed the 5' RACE reads into MiXCR, producing one record per CDR3 protein. The sample has 1.5 million to 2 million distinct CDR3 sequences, almost 35% seen once. Comments on this clonotype: The target antigen is unknown.

Each donor supplied around 9.9 milliliters of peripheral blood. This receptor was taken from a woman in her thirties in good health. Sequencing was performed on blood.

The CDR3 region has the DNA TGTGCCAGCAGCGCGGGTGGCCCTCTAAGATCCTACGAGCAGTACTTC. It codes for CASSAGGPLRSYEQYF. The rearrangement joins TRBV9 to TRBJ2-7, with D uncertain. In germline, CDR1 is SGDLS, CDR2 YYNGEE. This CDR3 contains 16 residues. With 3 bases removed from V and 1 base from J, the gap between germline ends came to 17 bases.